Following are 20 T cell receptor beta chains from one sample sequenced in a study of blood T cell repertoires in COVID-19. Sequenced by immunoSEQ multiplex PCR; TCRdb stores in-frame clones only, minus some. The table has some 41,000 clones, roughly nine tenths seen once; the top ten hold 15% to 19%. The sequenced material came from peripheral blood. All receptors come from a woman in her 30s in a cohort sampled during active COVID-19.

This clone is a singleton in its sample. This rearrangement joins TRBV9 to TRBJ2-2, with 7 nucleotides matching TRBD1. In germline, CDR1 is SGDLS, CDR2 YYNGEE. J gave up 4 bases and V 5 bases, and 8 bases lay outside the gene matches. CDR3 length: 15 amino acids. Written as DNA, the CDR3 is TGTGCCAGCAGGAGGGGGCCAGAGGGCACCGGGGAGCTGTTTTTT. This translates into CASRRGPEGTGELFF.

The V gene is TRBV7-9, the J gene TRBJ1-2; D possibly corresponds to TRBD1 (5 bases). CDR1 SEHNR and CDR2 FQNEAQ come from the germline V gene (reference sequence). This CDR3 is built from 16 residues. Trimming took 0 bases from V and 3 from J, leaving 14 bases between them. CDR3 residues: CASSLAGHLSDYGYTF. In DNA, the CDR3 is TGTGCCAGCAGCTTAGCTGGACACCTCTCCGACTATGGCTACACCTTC.

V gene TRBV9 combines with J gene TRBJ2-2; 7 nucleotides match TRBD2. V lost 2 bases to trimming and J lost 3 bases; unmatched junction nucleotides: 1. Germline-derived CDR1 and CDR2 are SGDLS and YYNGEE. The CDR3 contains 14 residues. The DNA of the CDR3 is TGTGCCAGCAGCGTGGGGGGGTACACCGGGGAGCTGTTTTTT. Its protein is CASSVGGYTGELFF.

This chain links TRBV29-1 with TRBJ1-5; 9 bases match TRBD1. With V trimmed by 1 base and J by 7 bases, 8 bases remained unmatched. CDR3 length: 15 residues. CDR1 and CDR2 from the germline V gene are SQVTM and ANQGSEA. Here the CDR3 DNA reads TGCAGCGTTGAAGTCGGGACAGGGCCGGGGCAGCCCCAGCATTTT. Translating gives CSVEVGTGPGQPQHF.

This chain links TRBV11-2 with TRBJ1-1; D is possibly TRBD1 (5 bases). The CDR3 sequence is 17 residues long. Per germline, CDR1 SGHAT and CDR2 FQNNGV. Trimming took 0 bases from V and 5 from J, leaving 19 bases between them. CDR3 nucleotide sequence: TGTGCCAGCAGCTTAGAAATAGGGGTAGAGCCTACGACTGAAGCTTTCTTT. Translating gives CASSLEIGVEPTTEAFF.

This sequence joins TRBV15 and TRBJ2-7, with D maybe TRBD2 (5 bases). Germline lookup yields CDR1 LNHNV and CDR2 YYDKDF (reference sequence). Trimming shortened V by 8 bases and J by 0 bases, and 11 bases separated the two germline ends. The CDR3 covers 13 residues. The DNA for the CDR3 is TGTGCCACCGCAGCGGCGGGCTCCTACGAGCAGTACTTC. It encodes CATAAAGSYEQYF. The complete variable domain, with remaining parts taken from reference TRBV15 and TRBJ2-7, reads DAMVIQNPRYQVTQFGKPVTLSCSQTLNHNVMYWYQQKSSQAPKLLFHYYDKDFNNEADTPDNFQSRRPNTSFCFLDIRSPGLGDTAMYLCATAAAGSYEQYFGPGTRLTVT.

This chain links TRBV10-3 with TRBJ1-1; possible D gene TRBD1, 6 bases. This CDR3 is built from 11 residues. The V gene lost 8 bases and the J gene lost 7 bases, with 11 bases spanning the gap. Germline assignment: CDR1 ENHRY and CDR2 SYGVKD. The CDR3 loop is CAISRGSEAFF. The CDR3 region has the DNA TGTGCCATCTCAAGGGGGAGTGAAGCTTTCTTT.

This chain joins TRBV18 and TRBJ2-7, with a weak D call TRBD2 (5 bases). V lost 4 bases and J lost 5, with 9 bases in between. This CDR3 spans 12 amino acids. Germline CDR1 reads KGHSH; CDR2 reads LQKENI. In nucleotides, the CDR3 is TGTGCCAGCTCACGGACGGAGGACGAGCAGTACTTC. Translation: CASSRTEDEQYF.

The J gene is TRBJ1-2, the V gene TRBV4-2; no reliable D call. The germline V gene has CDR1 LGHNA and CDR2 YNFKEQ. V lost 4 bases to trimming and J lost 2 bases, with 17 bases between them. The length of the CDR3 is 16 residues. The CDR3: CASSPMGHAGNYGYTF. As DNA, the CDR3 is TGTGCCAGCAGCCCGATGGGTCATGCGGGGAACTATGGCTACACCTTC.

The CDR3 DNA follows: TGTGCCAGTAGCCCCGCCGGGAGGGGCAGGAGTACCTACGAGCAGTACTTC. Amino acids: CASSPAGRGRSTYEQYF. The V call is TRBV19, the J call TRBJ2-7, with 8 bases that match TRBD2. V trimming: 6 bases; J trimming: 2 bases; junction bases outside the gene matches: 15. The CDR3 loop spans 17 amino acids. Germline values: CDR1 LNHDA, CDR2 SQIVND (reference sequence).

The CDR3 sequence is CASRTGTPPYEQYF. Written as DNA, the CDR3 is TGTGCCAGCAGGACCGGGACTCCCCCCTACGAGCAGTACTTC. The rearrangement joins TRBV28 to TRBJ2-7, with D tentatively TRBD2 (6 bases). Trimming shortened V by 6 bases and J by 2 bases, and 14 bases separated the two germline ends. Germline assignment: CDR1 MDHEN and CDR2 SYDVKM. This CDR3 is 14 amino acids long.

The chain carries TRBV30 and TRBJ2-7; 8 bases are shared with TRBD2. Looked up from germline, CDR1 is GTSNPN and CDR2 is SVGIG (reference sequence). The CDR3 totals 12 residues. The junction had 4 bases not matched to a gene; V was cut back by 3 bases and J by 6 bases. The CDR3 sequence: CAWRGLAPEQYF. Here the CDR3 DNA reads TGTGCCTGGAGAGGACTAGCACCCGAGCAGTACTTC.

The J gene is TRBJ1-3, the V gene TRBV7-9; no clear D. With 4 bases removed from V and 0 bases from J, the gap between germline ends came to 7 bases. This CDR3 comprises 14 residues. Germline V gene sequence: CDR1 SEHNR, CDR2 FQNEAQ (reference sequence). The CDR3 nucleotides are TGTGCCAGCAGCTCCGGGGACTCTGGAAACACCATATATTTT. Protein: CASSSGDSGNTIYF.

Here the CDR3 reads CASSEERAAQVYEQYF. The CDR3 DNA is TGTGCCAGCAGTGAAGAGAGAGCGGCTCAGGTGTACGAGCAGTACTTC. This chain connects TRBV2 to TRBJ2-7, with a weak D call TRBD2 (5 bases). Between the trimmed V and J ends, which lost 1 base and 4 bases, there was a span of 17 bases. Germline lookup yields CDR1 SNHLY and CDR2 FYNNEI. The CDR3 totals 16 residues.

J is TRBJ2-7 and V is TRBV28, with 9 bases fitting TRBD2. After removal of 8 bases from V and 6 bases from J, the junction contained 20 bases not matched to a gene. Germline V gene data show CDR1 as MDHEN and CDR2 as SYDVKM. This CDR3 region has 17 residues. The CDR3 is CASGTAASGDRAGEQYF. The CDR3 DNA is TGTGCCAGCGGCACTGCGGCTAGCGGGGACCGGGCGGGCGAGCAGTACTTC.

CDR3 residues: CASSVATDRNYGYTF. The CDR3 coding sequence is TGTGCCAGCAGCGTAGCCACAGATCGGAACTATGGCTACACCTTC. The chain carries TRBV9 and TRBJ1-2; D gene unclear. The length of the CDR3 is 15 residues. Deletions cut 0 bases from V and 2 bases from J, with 11 bases between. CDR1 and CDR2 (germline): SGDLS, YYNGEE.

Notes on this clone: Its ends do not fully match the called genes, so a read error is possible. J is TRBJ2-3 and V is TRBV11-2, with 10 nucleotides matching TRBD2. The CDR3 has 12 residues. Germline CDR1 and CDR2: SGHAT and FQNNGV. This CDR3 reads CASSPTSGMEVF. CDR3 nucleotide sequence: TGTGCCAGCAGCCCTACTAGCGGGATGGAGGTTTTT.

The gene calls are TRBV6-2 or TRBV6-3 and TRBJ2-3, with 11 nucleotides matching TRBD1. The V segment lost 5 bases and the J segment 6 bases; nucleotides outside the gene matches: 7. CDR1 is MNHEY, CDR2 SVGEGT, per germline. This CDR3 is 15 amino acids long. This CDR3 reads CASSPGQGVRDTQYF. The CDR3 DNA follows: TGTGCCAGCAGTCCGGGACAGGGGGTAAGGGATACGCAGTATTTT.

The CDR3 here is CATSRKGQEGETQYF. CDR3 DNA: TGTGCCACCAGCAGAAAAGGACAGGAAGGAGAGACCCAGTACTTC. This chain connects TRBV15 to TRBJ2-5, with 7 bases that match TRBD1. V was clipped by 2 bases and J by 4 bases; unmatched bases: 7. This CDR3 region has 15 residues. Germline assignment: CDR1 LNHNV and CDR2 YYDKDF (reference sequence).

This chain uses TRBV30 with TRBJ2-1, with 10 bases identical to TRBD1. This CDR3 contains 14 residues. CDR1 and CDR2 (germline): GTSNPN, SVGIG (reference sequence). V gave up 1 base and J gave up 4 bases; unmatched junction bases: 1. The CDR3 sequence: CAWSGGQGYNEQFF. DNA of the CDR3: TGTGCCTGGAGTGGGGGACAGGGGTACAATGAGCAGTTCTTC. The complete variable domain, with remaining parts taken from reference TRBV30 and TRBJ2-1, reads SQTIHQWPATLVQPVGSPLSLECTVEGTSNPNLYWYRQAAGRGLQLLFYSVGIGQISSEVPQNLSASRPQDRQFILSSKKLLLSDSGFYLCAWSGGQGYNEQFFGPGTRLTVL.